These 18 T cell receptor beta chains originate from one sample sequenced in a study of cytomegalovirus exposure and HLA in healthy donors. The PCR used 60 Vbeta and 13 Jbeta primers. The protocol was immunoSEQ multiplex PCR, while the TCRdb copy is restricted to in-frame clones and leaves out a portion. This repertoire shows some 98,000 clones, roughly 70% found once; its top ten account for under 2.5%. The sequenced sample consisted of PBMCs. These receptors were taken from a middle-aged man in good health and CMV-seronegative.

Details on this clone: At one of its ends the junction is not consistent with the germline gene, which may arise from a read error. The chain recombines TRBV7-9 with TRBJ2-7; D perhaps matches TRBD1 (5 bases). This CDR3 has 15 residues. Germline V lookup: CDR1 SEHNR, CDR2 FQNEAQ (reference sequence). For the CDR3, the DNA is TGTTCCAGCAGCCGACTCTTGGGCAGGGCAGGCGAGCAGTACTTC. It yields the protein CSSSRLLGRAGEQYF.

V gene TRBV4-1 combines with J gene TRBJ2-4, with D uncertain. Trimming shortened V by 2 bases and J by 1 base, and 12 bases separated the two germline ends. Germline V gene data show CDR1 as MGHRA and CDR2 as YSYEKL. The CDR3 covers 16 residues. The CDR3, as DNA: TGCGCCAGCAGCCAACGTCCCATCGGGGCCAAAAACATTCAGTACTTC. This encodes CASSQRPIGAKNIQYF.

This clone appeared a few times. The J gene is TRBJ2-2, the V gene TRBV5-8, with a possible D match to TRBD2 (6 bases). Germline CDR1 reads SGHTS; CDR2 reads YDEGEE. This CDR3 is 16 amino acids long. The V end lost 0 bases, the J end lost 0 bases, and 9 bases lay between the germline ends. CDR3 in DNA: TGTGCCAGCAGCTTGGCCAGGAGGGCGAACACCGGGGAGCTGTTTTTT. It specifies CASSLARRANTGELFF.

This sequence joins TRBV7-9 and TRBJ1-2; D is possibly TRBD1 (6 bases). Germline CDR1 SEHNR, CDR2 FQNEAQ (reference sequence). The CDR3 is 16 amino acids. V was pared by 1 base and J by 2 bases, with 14 bases between. CDR3 sequence reads: CASSLGGRGLNYGYTF. The DNA of the CDR3 is TGTGCCAGCAGCTTAGGTGGGCGGGGGCTGAACTATGGCTACACCTTC.

This chain joins TRBV6-5 and TRBJ1-1, with a tentative D call TRBD1 (5 bases). The germline CDR1 and CDR2 sequences are MNHEY and SVGAGI. Trimming took off 0 bases at V and 5 bases at J, with 13 bases between the two ends. The CDR3 sequence is 15 residues long. The CDR3 sequence: CASSYSGGVGTEAFF. The CDR3 coding sequence is TGTGCCAGCAGTTACTCCGGGGGGGTTGGTACTGAAGCTTTCTTT.

This sequence joins TRBV5-4 and TRBJ2-1; D ambiguous. V was clipped by 0 bases and J by 4 bases, with 5 bases between them. Germline CDR1 SGHNT, CDR2 YYREEE (reference sequence). This CDR3 contains 13 residues. CDR3 protein: CASSLDSYNEQFF. In nucleotides, the CDR3 is TGTGCCAGCAGCTTGGACTCTTACAATGAGCAGTTCTTC.

The chain is built from TRBV6-5 and TRBJ2-7; D perhaps matches TRBD2 (5 bases). Trimming took off 7 bases at V and 0 bases at J, with 7 bases between the two ends. The length of the CDR3 is 12 residues. Looked up from germline, CDR1 is MNHEY and CDR2 is SVGAGI. The CDR3 protein is CASKRDSYEQYF. In DNA, the CDR3 is TGTGCCAGCAAGAGGGACTCCTACGAGCAGTACTTC.

The chain carries TRBV7-2 and TRBJ1-4; no clear D. V was shortened by 2 bases and J by 7 bases, with 11 bases between the two germline ends. There are 14 residues in the CDR3. The V gene's germline CDR1 is SGHTA and CDR2 FQGNSA. CDR3 loop: CASSLNSVSEKLFF. The CDR3 DNA reads as TGTGCCAGCAGCTTAAATTCGGTCTCTGAAAAACTGTTTTTT.

The rearrangement links TRBV11-2 to TRBJ2-7; no clear D. The CDR3 loop spans 12 amino acids. V was clipped by 1 base and J by 2 bases, with 3 bases between them. Germline CDR1 reads SGHAT; CDR2 reads FQNNGV. CDR3 DNA: TGTGCCAGCAGCTTAGCAACCTACGAGCAGTACTTC. This translates into CASSLATYEQYF.

This rearrangement joins TRBV4-1 to TRBJ2-7; D may be TRBD1 (5 bases). Trimming took off 3 bases at V and 6 bases at J, with 12 bases between the two ends. Germline V gene sequence: CDR1 MGHRA, CDR2 YSYEKL. The CDR3 consists of 13 residues. The DNA of the CDR3 is TGCGCCAGCAGCCAGAGCAGGGTTAGCGAGCAGTACTTC. Its translation is CASSQSRVSEQYF.

The chain joins TRBV5-4 to TRBJ1-3; TRBD1 is a possible D gene (6 bases). CDR1 is SGHNT and CDR2 is YYREEE in the germline V gene (reference sequence). The CDR3 is 15 amino acids. The V gene lost 4 bases and the J gene lost 0 bases, with 11 bases spanning the gap. The CDR3 region has the DNA TGTGCCAGCAGCCGCAGGGACACCTCTGGAAACACCATATATTTT. This translates into CASSRRDTSGNTIYF.

The J gene is TRBJ2-7, the V gene TRBV6-5; 11 nucleotides align to TRBD1. The CDR3 has 13 residues. J lost 9 bases, V lost 6 bases, and 7 bases had no gene match. CDR1 is MNHEY and CDR2 is SVGAGI in the germline V gene. The CDR3 coding sequence is TGTGCCAGCAGCCTCGGGACAGGGGGAGGGCAGTACTTC. This codes for CASSLGTGGGQYF.

V and J are TRBV5-1 and TRBJ2-3; D may be TRBD2 (5 bases). Trimming pared 0 bases from V and 9 bases from J, leaving 11 bases between. Per germline, CDR1 SGHRS and CDR2 YFSETQ. The CDR3 extends over 13 amino acids. CDR3 protein: CASSLEAEGTQYF. The CDR3, as DNA: TGCGCCAGCAGCTTGGAGGCCGAGGGAACGCAGTATTTT.

This chain joins TRBV7-3 and TRBJ1-1; no clear D. The CDR3 runs 13 residues. The V and J ends lost 6 bases and 0 bases respectively, with 8 bases between them. The germline gives CDR1 SGHTA, CDR2 FQGTGA. The CDR3 DNA follows: TGTGCCAGCAGGGCCGGGATGAACACTGAAGCTTTCTTT. This encodes CASRAGMNTEAFF.

The chain employs TRBV5-1 and TRBJ2-3; 12 bases agree with TRBD2. The V segment lost 3 bases and the J segment 9 bases; nucleotides outside the gene matches: 8. Germline V gene lookup returns CDR1 SGHRS and CDR2 YFSETQ. CDR3 size: 15 residues. CDR3 sequence: CASSSTSGGLWTQYF. Written as DNA, the CDR3 is TGCGCCAGCAGCTCGACTAGCGGGGGACTCTGGACGCAGTATTTT.

The chain employs TRBV2 and TRBJ1-3; TRBD1 might be the D (5 bases). The CDR3 is made up of 16 amino acids. Between the trimmed V and J ends, which lost 2 bases and 1 base, there was a span of 12 bases. Per the germline V gene, CDR1 is SNHLY and CDR2 is FYNNEI. CDR3 DNA sequence: TGTGCCAGCAGTGAATCCCCCTCAGGGTCTGGAAACACCATATATTTT. Amino acids: CASSESPSGSGNTIYF.

V is TRBV7-9 and J is TRBJ2-7; 11 nucleotides line up with TRBD1. The junction had 3 bases not matched to a gene; V was cut back by 5 bases and J by 3 bases. The germline CDR1 and CDR2 sequences are SEHNR and FQNEAQ (reference sequence). The CDR3 consists of 14 residues. In nucleotides, the CDR3 is TGTGCCAGCAGCATCGGGACAGGGGGCTACGAGCAGTACTTC. Protein product: CASSIGTGGYEQYF.

The rearrangement joins TRBV7-6 to TRBJ1-2; maybe TRBD1 (6 bases). Germline V gene data show CDR1 as SGHVS and CDR2 as FNYEAQ. Between the trimmed V and J ends, which lost 5 bases and 4 bases, there was a span of 23 bases. This CDR3 is 17 amino acids long. CDR3 in amino acids: CASSPTPGATELYGYTF. CDR3 bases: TGTGCCAGCAGCCCCACCCCAGGGGCCACCGAACTCTATGGCTACACCTTC.